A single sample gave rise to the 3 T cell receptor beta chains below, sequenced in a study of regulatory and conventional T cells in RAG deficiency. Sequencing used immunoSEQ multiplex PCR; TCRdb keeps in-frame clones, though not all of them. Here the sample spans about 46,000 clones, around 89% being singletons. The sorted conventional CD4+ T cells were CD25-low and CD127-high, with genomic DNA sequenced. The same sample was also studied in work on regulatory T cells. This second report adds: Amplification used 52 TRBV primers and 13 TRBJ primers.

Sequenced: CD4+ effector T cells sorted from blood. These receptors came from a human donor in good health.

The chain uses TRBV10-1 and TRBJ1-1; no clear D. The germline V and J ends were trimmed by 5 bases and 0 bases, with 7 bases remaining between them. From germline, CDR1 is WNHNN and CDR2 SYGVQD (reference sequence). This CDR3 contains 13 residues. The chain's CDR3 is CASSPLLNTEAFF. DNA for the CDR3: TGCGCCAGCAGTCCTTTGTTGAACACTGAAGCTTTCTTT.

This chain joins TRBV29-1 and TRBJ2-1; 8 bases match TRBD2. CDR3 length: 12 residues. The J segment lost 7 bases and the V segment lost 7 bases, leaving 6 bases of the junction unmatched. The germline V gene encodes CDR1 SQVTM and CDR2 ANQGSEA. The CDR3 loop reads CSAGGRWNEQFF. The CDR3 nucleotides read TGCAGCGCGGGGGGGCGATGGAATGAGCAGTTCTTC.

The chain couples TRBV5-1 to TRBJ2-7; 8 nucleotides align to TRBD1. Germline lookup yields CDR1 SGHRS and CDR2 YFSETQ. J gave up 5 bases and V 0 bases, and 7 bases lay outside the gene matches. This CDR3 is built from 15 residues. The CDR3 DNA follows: TGCGCCAGCAGCTTGGAGTTGCCAGGGGGCCACGAGCAGTACTTC. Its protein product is CASSLELPGGHEQYF.